This TCR beta chain was recorded in a study of memory CD8 T cells in hepatitis C reinfection. Across the study: A couple of donors resolved primary infection, then developed chronic reinfection.

The time point denotes: pre-reinfection, 55 to 20 weeks before reinfection detection. TCR sequencing was done directly ex vivo on sorted cells, without expansion in vitro. At all three reinfection time points, viable CD3+ CD8+ CD45RO- cells from a couple of donors served as controls. In germline, CDR1 is SGHDT, CDR2 YYEEEE. V shed 4 bases and J shed 3 bases, with 20 bases lying between them. The CDR3 has 16 residues. This clone was seen more than once but under ten times. Sequencing used immunoSEQ multiplex PCR; TCRdb keeps in-frame clones, though not all of them. The sample has over 45,000 clones; nearly 90% are singletons.

The chain couples TRBV5-6 to TRBJ2-7; maybe TRBD1 (6 bases). The TCR sequence derives from a man aged 18 to 35 with hepatitis C virus infection. Sequencing was done on a sample of naive CD8+ T cells sorted from blood. In nucleotides, the CDR3 is TGTGCCAGCAGCCCCCACGTAACAGGGAGACTCTACGAGCAGTACTTC. It codes for CASSPHVTGRLYEQYF.